A single sample gave rise to the 14 T cell receptor beta chains below, sequenced in a study of cytomegalovirus exposure and HLA in healthy donors. Clones were read by immunoSEQ multiplex PCR, and TCRdb kept only the in-frame ones, dropping some. The table has under 200,000 clones, 91% seen once; the top ten hold 3% to 3.5%. Sequenced input: PBMCs. All receptors come from a woman aged 18-29 years in good health and CMV-seropositive.

This chain connects TRBV5-1 to TRBJ1-1; D unclear. V lost 4 bases and J 3 bases, leaving 16 bases between the germline ends. CDR1 SGHRS and CDR2 YFSETQ come from the germline V gene. The CDR3 extends over 15 amino acids. The CDR3 sequence: CASSRVPGVDTEAFF. CDR3 DNA sequence: TGCGCCAGCAGCCGGGTCCCTGGAGTGGACACTGAAGCTTTCTTT.

This chain joins TRBV2 and TRBJ1-6; D possibly corresponds to TRBD1 (6 bases). The CDR3 has 13 amino acids. V lost 11 bases and J 9 bases, leaving 17 bases between the germline ends. CDR1 is SNHLY and CDR2 is FYNNEI in the germline V gene. This CDR3 is CAGHRVIGSPLHF. The CDR3 bases are TGTGCCGGCCACAGGGTCATTGGTTCACCCCTCCACTTT.

J is TRBJ2-5 and V is TRBV4-1; 10 nucleotides line up with TRBD2. Looked up from germline, CDR1 is MGHRA and CDR2 is YSYEKL. The trim removed 0 bases at V and 5 bases at J, leaving 6 bases unmatched. CDR3 size: 16 residues. CDR3 sequence: CASSQDRAGGPETQYF. CDR3 sequence (DNA): TGCGCCAGCAGCCAAGATCGAGCGGGGGGGCCTGAGACCCAGTACTTC.

The chain carries TRBV11-1 and TRBJ2-7; 13 nucleotides line up with TRBD2. This CDR3 has 16 amino acids. The V segment lost 1 base and the J segment 1 base; nucleotides outside the gene matches: 1. Germline V gene lookup returns CDR1 SGHAT and CDR2 FQDESV (reference sequence). CDR3 nucleotides: TGTGCCAGCAGCTTAGAGGGACTAGCGGGGTCCTACGAGCAGTACTTC. Translating it yields CASSLEGLAGSYEQYF.

V is TRBV30 and J is TRBJ1-1; a weak D match, TRBD1 (6 bases). This CDR3 spans 14 amino acids. Trimming shortened V by 7 bases and J by 0 bases, and 15 bases separated the two germline ends. Germline V lookup: CDR1 GTSNPN, CDR2 SVGIG (reference sequence). In DNA form, the CDR3 reads TGTGCCTACGCCCAGGGGAACATGAACACTGAAGCTTTCTTT. Translated, it gives CAYAQGNMNTEAFF.

The genes are TRBV11-3 and TRBJ2-1, with 11 bases matching TRBD2. The germline V gene encodes CDR1 SGHNT and CDR2 YENEEA. The CDR3 runs to 18 residues. V shed 7 bases, J shed 5 bases, and the junction held 16 bases outside the gene matches. The CDR3 bases are TGTGCCAGCATTAGTTCTAGCGGGGGGCCTAACGCACACAATGAGCAGTTCTTC. Its protein is CASISSSGGPNAHNEQFF.

The rearrangement joins TRBV29-1 to TRBJ2-2; 8 bases agree with TRBD1. V was clipped by 5 bases and J by 6 bases; unmatched bases: 8. This CDR3 is built from 14 residues. Germline CDR1 SQVTM, CDR2 ANQGSEA. The CDR3 DNA sequence: TGCAGCGTTAAGGGCCAGGGGGCGCCCGGGGAGCTGTTTTTT. Translating gives CSVKGQGAPGELFF.

The chain joins TRBV19 to TRBJ1-5; D unresolved. The germline CDR1 and CDR2 sequences are LNHDA and SQIVND (reference sequence). Trimming cost V 7 bases and J 0 bases, with 13 bases left between them. The CDR3 contains 15 residues. The CDR3 is CASTGSRNSNQPQHF. Here the CDR3 DNA reads TGTGCCAGTACTGGTAGTAGAAATAGCAATCAGCCCCAGCATTTT.

The chain uses TRBV11-3 and TRBJ2-1; 13 nucleotides match TRBD2. V was pared by 4 bases and J by 5 bases, with 2 bases of the junction left unmatched. Germline V gene lookup returns CDR1 SGHNT and CDR2 YENEEA. This CDR3 is 15 amino acids long. The CDR3 DNA reads as TGTGCCAGCAGCTGGACTAGCGGGAGTAACAATGAGCAGTTCTTC. It specifies CASSWTSGSNNEQFF.

This clone was recorded a few times. This CDR3 is also generated by other DNA sequences in the sample. The V gene is TRBV6-1, the J gene TRBJ1-5; D is uncertain. Per the germline V gene, CDR1 is MNHNS and CDR2 is SASEGT. CDR3 size: 13 residues. Trimming took 4 bases from V and 2 from J, leaving 6 bases between them. The chain's CDR3 is CASSAEGNQPQHF. The CDR3 nucleotides are TGTGCCAGCAGTGCAGAAGGCAATCAGCCCCAGCATTTT.

This clone came up a few times. This rearrangement joins TRBV7-3 to TRBJ1-2, with a possible D match to TRBD1 (5 bases). The CDR3 extends over 13 amino acids. Germline CDR1 and CDR2: SGHTA and FQGTGA. Deletions cut 0 bases from V and 3 bases from J, with 5 bases between. This CDR3 reads CASSLTGDYGYTF. CDR3 coding DNA: TGTGCCAGCAGCTTAACAGGGGACTATGGCTACACCTTC.

The J gene is TRBJ2-3, the V gene TRBV5-1; unclear D gene. Trimming took 5 bases from V and 3 from J, leaving 10 bases between them. This CDR3 comprises 13 residues. Germline CDR1 reads SGHRS; CDR2 reads YFSETQ. The CDR3 nucleotides are TGCGCCAGCAGGCCTAGTGAAACAGATACGCAGTATTTT. This translates into CASRPSETDTQYF. The whole variable domain, remainder taken from reference TRBV5-1 and TRBJ2-3, is KAGVTQTPRYLIKTRGQQVTLSCSPISGHRSVSWYQQTPGQGLQFLFEYFSETQRNKGNFPGRFSGRQFSNSRSEMNVSTLELGDSALYLCASRPSETDTQYFGPGTRLTVL.

The chain uses TRBV5-6 and TRBJ2-7; TRBD2 might be the D (6 bases). Looked up from germline, CDR1 is SGHDT and CDR2 is YYEEEE. Deletions cut 3 bases from V and 6 bases from J, with 13 bases between. The CDR3 consists of 13 residues. In nucleotides, the CDR3 is TGTGCCAGCAGCTCAGGGCGGGATTCCGAGCAGTACTTC. This gives the protein CASSSGRDSEQYF.

The rearrangement joins TRBV27 to TRBJ1-1; possible D gene TRBD1, 5 bases. CDR3 size: 13 residues. The germline gives CDR1 MNHEY, CDR2 SMNVEV (reference sequence). Trimming stripped 3 bases from V and 6 bases from J, with 11 bases between. CDR3 DNA: TGTGCCAGCAGTTTCTCCAGGGTCGCTGAAGCTTTCTTT. Amino acids: CASSFSRVAEAFF.